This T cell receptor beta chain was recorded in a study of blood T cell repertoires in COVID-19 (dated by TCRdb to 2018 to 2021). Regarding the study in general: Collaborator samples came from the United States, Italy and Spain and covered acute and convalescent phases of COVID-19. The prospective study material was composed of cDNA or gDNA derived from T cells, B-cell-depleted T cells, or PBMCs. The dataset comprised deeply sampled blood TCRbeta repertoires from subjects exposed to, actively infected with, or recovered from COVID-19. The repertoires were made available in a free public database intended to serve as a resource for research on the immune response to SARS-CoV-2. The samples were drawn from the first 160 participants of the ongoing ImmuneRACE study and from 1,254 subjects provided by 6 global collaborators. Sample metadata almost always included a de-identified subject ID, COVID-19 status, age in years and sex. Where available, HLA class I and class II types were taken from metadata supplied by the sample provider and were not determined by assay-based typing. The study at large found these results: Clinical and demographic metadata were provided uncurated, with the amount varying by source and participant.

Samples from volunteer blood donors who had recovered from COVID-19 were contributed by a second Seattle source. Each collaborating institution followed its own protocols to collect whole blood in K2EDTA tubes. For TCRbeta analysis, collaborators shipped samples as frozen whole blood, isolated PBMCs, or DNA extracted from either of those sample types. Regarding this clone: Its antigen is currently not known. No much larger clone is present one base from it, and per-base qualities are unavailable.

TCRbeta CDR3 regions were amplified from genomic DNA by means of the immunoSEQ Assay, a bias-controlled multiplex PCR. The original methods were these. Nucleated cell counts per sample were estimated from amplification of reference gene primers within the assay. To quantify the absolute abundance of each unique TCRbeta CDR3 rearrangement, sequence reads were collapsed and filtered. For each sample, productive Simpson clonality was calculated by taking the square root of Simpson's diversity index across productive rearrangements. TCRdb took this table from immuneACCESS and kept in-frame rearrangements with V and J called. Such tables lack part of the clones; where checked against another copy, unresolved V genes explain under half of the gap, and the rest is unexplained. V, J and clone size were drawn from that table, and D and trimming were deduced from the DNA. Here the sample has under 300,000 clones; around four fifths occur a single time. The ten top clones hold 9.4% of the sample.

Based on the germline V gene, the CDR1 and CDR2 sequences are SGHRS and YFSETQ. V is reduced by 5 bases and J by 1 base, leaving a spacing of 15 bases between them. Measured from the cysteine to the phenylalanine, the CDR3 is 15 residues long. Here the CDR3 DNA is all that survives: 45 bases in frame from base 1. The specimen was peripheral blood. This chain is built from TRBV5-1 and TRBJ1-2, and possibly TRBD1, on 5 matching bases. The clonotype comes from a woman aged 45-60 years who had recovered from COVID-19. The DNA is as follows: TGCGCCAGCAGGGGGCTAGATCGTATTAACTATGGCTACACCTTC. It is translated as CASRGLDRINYGYTF.